This TCR beta chain derives from a study of shared T cell receptors in the human thymus. Using immunoSEQ multiplex PCR, the repertoire was profiled, and TCRdb retains in-frame clones only, with some absent. This table has roughly 500,000 clones, about 80% appearing once. There are 16 residues in the CDR3. The germline gives CDR1 SEHNR, CDR2 FQNEAQ (reference sequence). V shed 5 bases and J 1 base; nucleotides not matched to a gene: 8. The sample also formed part of further work on human thymus T cells. As reported in that work: Thymus tissue for the work was resected from patients undergoing corrective heart surgery. Apparent bias marked the V and J gene usage of thymic and blood repertoires. Related research examined unrelated individuals and reported that their thymic repertoires overlapped highly.

The receptor was isolated from a boy younger than two with a congenital heart defect. V and J are TRBV7-9 and TRBJ1-5; 7 bases agree with TRBD1. What was sequenced was thymocytes. In nucleotides, the CDR3 is TGTGCCAGCAGCCCCACAGGGGATACGAGCAATCAGCCCCAGCATTTT. It encodes CASSPTGDTSNQPQHF.